One and the same sample provided the 26 T cell receptor beta chains below, sequenced in a study of blood T cell repertoires in COVID-19. Profiling relied on immunoSEQ multiplex PCR, and the TCRdb table lists in-frame clones only, not all of them. The sample records under 200,000 clones, around 83% being singletons. Sequencing was carried out using PBMCs or T cells enriched from blood (not recorded which). Every receptor here comes from a woman between 45 and 60 years old in a cohort exposed to, infected with or recovered from COVID-19 (not recorded which).

The chain joins TRBV28 to TRBJ1-1; D is unresolved. The CDR3 is 14 amino acids. V lost 3 bases and J lost 6, with 14 bases in between. The germline V gene encodes CDR1 MDHEN and CDR2 SYDVKM. CDR3 sequence reads: CASSFKLGVAEAFF. The CDR3 bases are TGTGCCAGCAGTTTCAAGCTCGGGGTCGCTGAAGCTTTCTTT.

In its sample, this clone was seen once. V gene TRBV2 combines with J gene TRBJ2-5, with D tentatively TRBD1 (5 bases). Per germline, CDR1 SNHLY and CDR2 FYNNEI. The CDR3 totals 12 residues. With 4 bases removed from V and 2 bases from J, the gap between germline ends came to 5 bases. The DNA for the CDR3 is TGTGCCAGCAGTGGACAGCAAGAGACCCAGTACTTC. It codes for CASSGQQETQYF.

V and J are TRBV25-1 and TRBJ2-3, with D maybe TRBD1 (5 bases). Trimming removed 2 bases at V and 4 bases at J, with 16 bases between. CDR1 and CDR2 (germline): MGHDK, SYGVNS. This CDR3 has 16 residues. The CDR3 nucleotides read TGTGCCAGCAGTGAACAGGCAGGGCTAATATCAGATACGCAGTATTTT. Translating it yields CASSEQAGLISDTQYF.

CDR3 residues: CASSSLADRVQYF. The CDR3, as DNA: TGTGCCAGCAGTTCCCTAGCTGACAGGGTCCAGTACTTC. The genes are TRBV6-5 and TRBJ2-7; TRBD1 matches 7 bases. Germline V gene sequence: CDR1 MNHEY, CDR2 SVGAGI. This CDR3 comprises 13 residues. Germline trimming cut 4 bases from V and 10 bases from J; bases unmatched to any gene: 10.

The chain couples TRBV6-6 to TRBJ1-3; maybe TRBD1 (5 bases). Germline V gene lookup returns CDR1 MNHNY and CDR2 SVGAGI (reference sequence). V shed 2 bases and J shed 10 bases, with 12 bases lying between them. This CDR3 is built from 13 residues. This CDR3 reads CASSYDSTRTIYF. The CDR3 DNA follows: TGTGCCAGCAGTTACGACAGTACAAGGACCATATATTTT.

The V gene is TRBV10-2, the J gene TRBJ2-2; the D gene is possibly TRBD2 (5 bases). Germline V gives CDR1 WSHSY, CDR2 SAAADI. The CDR3 is 14 residues long. V shed 8 bases and J shed 8 bases, with 18 bases lying between them. The CDR3 DNA reads as TGCGCCAGCGGAACGGGATTAGCATCTGGGGAGCTGTTTTTT. Its protein is CASGTGLASGELFF.

The chain links TRBV6-4 to TRBJ2-7; D remains unclear. Looked up from germline, CDR1 is MRHNA and CDR2 is SNTAGT. This CDR3 spans 17 amino acids. The germline V and J ends were trimmed by 11 bases and 4 bases, with 30 bases remaining between them. The DNA for the CDR3 is TGTGCCCCAACCCAGCTCACTGGCGGAGTGACCGGGTACGAGCAGTACTTC. Its protein product is CAPTQLTGGVTGYEQYF.

The chain employs TRBV3-1 (or the pseudogene TRBV3-2) and TRBJ2-4; D gene unclear. The CDR3 spans 13 residues. Germline V gene sequence: CDR1 LGHDT, CDR2 YNNKEL (reference sequence). Trimming removed 0 bases from V and 6 bases from J, with 6 bases in between. CDR3 nucleotide sequence: TGTGCCAGCAGCCAAGAGGGCCCAAACATTCAGTACTTC. Translation gives CASSQEGPNIQYF.

The V and J genes are TRBV7-9 and TRBJ1-6; possible D gene TRBD1, 6 bases. The V gene's germline CDR1 is SEHNR and CDR2 FQNEAQ (reference sequence). This CDR3 region has 13 residues. V lost 5 bases and J lost 7, with 9 bases in between. CDR3 sequence: CASSTGWNSPLHF. In nucleotides, the CDR3 is TGTGCCAGCAGCACAGGGTGGAATTCACCCCTCCACTTT.

This sequence joins TRBV4-1 and TRBJ2-1; TRBD2 matches 11 bases. Germline CDR1 and CDR2: MGHRA and YSYEKL. V shed 3 bases, J shed 0 bases, and the junction held 4 bases outside the gene matches. There are 17 residues in the CDR3. The CDR3 region has the DNA TGCGCCAGCAGCCAGCTTAGCGGGGGGGGCTCCTACAATGAGCAGTTCTTC. Translated: CASSQLSGGGSYNEQFF.

V usage is TRBV27 and J usage is TRBJ1-3; the D is unclear. The germline CDR1 and CDR2 sequences are MNHEY and SMNVEV (reference sequence). V was trimmed by 6 bases and J by 0 bases, leaving 12 bases between them. The CDR3 spans 15 residues. DNA of the CDR3: TGTGCCAGCAGCCCCGGGAGGAGCTCTGGAAACACCATATATTTT. It is translated as CASSPGRSSGNTIYF.

V gene TRBV6-2 or TRBV6-3 combines with J gene TRBJ2-7, with 8 positions matching TRBD2. With V trimmed by 0 bases and J by 6 bases, 10 bases remained unmatched. Germline CDR1 reads MNHEY; CDR2 reads SVGEGT. The CDR3 contains 16 residues. CDR3 region: CASSYSRSSGSFEQYF. The DNA for the CDR3 is TGTGCCAGCAGTTACTCGAGATCTAGCGGGTCTTTCGAGCAGTACTTC.

A single count supports this clone. The chain has TRBV13 and TRBJ2-2, with 12 bases identical to TRBD2. Germline values: CDR1 PRHDT, CDR2 FYEKMQ (reference sequence). Unmatched junction bases numbered 12, after V lost 4 bases and J lost 6 bases. The CDR3 contains 18 residues. The CDR3 loop reads CASSSYRLAGVGSGELFF. CDR3 coding DNA: TGTGCCAGCAGCTCCTACCGACTAGCGGGAGTCGGTTCCGGGGAGCTGTTTTTT.

The chain recombines TRBV7-3 with TRBJ2-3; TRBD2 matches 7 bases. Germline values: CDR1 SGHTA, CDR2 FQGTGA. The CDR3 is 15 residues long. V shed 5 bases, J shed 6 bases, and the junction held 11 bases outside the gene matches. The CDR3 DNA sequence: TGTGCCAGCAGCCAGGGCCCGGGAGGCTTTGATACGCAGTATTTT. It is translated as CASSQGPGGFDTQYF.

The chain carries TRBV5-1 and TRBJ1-4, with TRBD1 as a possible D gene (5 bases). The CDR3 totals 13 residues. Trimming removed 6 bases at V and 2 bases at J, with 8 bases between. The germline CDR1 and CDR2 sequences are SGHRS and YFSETQ. CDR3 in amino acids: CASNQGTNEKLFF. CDR3 sequence (DNA): TGCGCCAGCAATCAGGGCACTAATGAAAAACTGTTTTTT. Based on the CDR3 plus reference TRBV5-1 and TRBJ1-4, the full variable domain is KAGVTQTPRYLIKTRGQQVTLSCSPISGHRSVSWYQQTPGQGLQFLFEYFSETQRNKGNFPGRFSGRQFSNSRSEMNVSTLELGDSALYLCASNQGTNEKLFFGSGTQLSVL.

The V gene is TRBV21-1, the J gene TRBJ1-3; TRBD1, as called in the table, went unchecked against the DNA. TRBV21-1 is termed a pseudogene. This CDR3 spans 15 amino acids. CDR3 nucleotides: TGTGCCAGCAGCAGCCGGGACAGGGTTGGAAACACCATATATTTT. Its protein is CASSSRDRVGNTIYF.

Here the CDR3 reads CASSASGTGVNTEAFF. DNA of the CDR3: TGTGCCAGCAGCGCCAGCGGGACAGGAGTGAACACTGAAGCTTTCTTT. This rearrangement joins TRBV9 to TRBJ1-1; 8 nucleotides line up with TRBD1. The CDR3 has 16 amino acids. The junction had 7 bases not matched to a gene; V was cut back by 3 bases and J by 0 bases. CDR1 and CDR2 (germline): SGDLS, YYNGEE.

The rearrangement joins TRBV4-1 to TRBJ2-5; D remains ambiguous. The ends were cut back, 0 bases at V and 5 bases at J, with 10 bases in the middle. The CDR3 length is 14 residues. From germline, CDR1 is MGHRA and CDR2 YSYEKL. CDR3 sequence (DNA): TGCGCCAGCAGCCAAGATGAGCTCCGGGAGACCCAGTACTTC. This sequence encodes CASSQDELRETQYF.

The J gene is TRBJ1-4, the V gene TRBV3-1 (or the pseudogene TRBV3-2), with 9 bases fitting TRBD1. Germline CDR1 LGHDT, CDR2 YNNKEL (reference sequence). The length of the CDR3 is 14 residues. Unmatched junction bases numbered 6, after V lost 5 bases and J lost 8 bases. This chain's CDR3 is CASSKTGGNEKLFF. CDR3 bases: TGTGCCAGCAGCAAGACAGGGGGAAACGAAAAACTGTTTTTT.

The rearrangement links TRBV27 to TRBJ1-2; 10 bases align to TRBD1. Per the germline V gene, CDR1 is MNHEY and CDR2 is SMNVEV (reference sequence). This CDR3 spans 15 amino acids. Losses at the gene ends were 3 bases for V and 8 bases for J; bases not matched to a gene: 9. Here the CDR3 reads CASSFRQGALVGYTF. CDR3 bases: TGTGCCAGCAGTTTCAGACAGGGGGCCCTTGTGGGCTACACCTTC.

The chain recombines TRBV24-1 with TRBJ2-3; 7 bases fit TRBD2. Germline loops: CDR1 KGHDR, CDR2 SFDVKD. The CDR3 runs 18 residues. J was trimmed by 0 bases and V by 4 bases; bases with no gene match: 12. CDR3 loop: CATSDAIGAGESTDTQYF. The CDR3 coding sequence is TGTGCCACCAGTGACGCCATTGGGGCGGGGGAGAGCACAGATACGCAGTATTTT.

CDR3 sequence: CASSSTGRTEAFF. DNA for the CDR3: TGTGCCAGCAGTTCGACAGGGAGGACTGAAGCTTTCTTT. The rearrangement uses TRBV12-3 or TRBV12-4 and TRBJ1-1; 7 bases agree with TRBD1. With V trimmed by 4 bases and J by 5 bases, 4 bases remained unmatched. This CDR3 has 13 residues.

The CDR3 bases are TGTGCCAGCACTGTACTGCAGGGGAACGACTATGGCTACACCTTC. Encoded protein: CASTVLQGNDYGYTF. V gene TRBV6-5 combines with J gene TRBJ1-2; tentative D call: TRBD1 (6 bases). Trimming pared 7 bases from V and 3 bases from J, leaving 18 bases between. The CDR3 has 15 amino acids. Germline values: CDR1 MNHEY, CDR2 SVGAGI.

This clone was seen only a few times. This chain joins TRBV6-5 and TRBJ2-2; 9 bases are a match to TRBD1. Germline CDR1 MNHEY, CDR2 SVGAGI. CDR3 size: 13 residues. V lost 8 bases to trimming and J lost 6 bases; unmatched junction nucleotides: 4. CDR3 in amino acids: CASQGQGAGELFF. In nucleotides, the CDR3 is TGTGCCAGCCAGGGACAGGGTGCCGGGGAGCTGTTTTTT.

This chain uses TRBV5-4 with TRBJ2-5; D is perhaps TRBD2 (7 bases). V lost 6 bases and J 4 bases, leaving 22 bases between the germline ends. The CDR3 runs to 16 residues. In germline, CDR1 is SGHNT, CDR2 YYREEE (reference sequence). The chain's CDR3 is CASIRGGAYSGETQYF. The CDR3 DNA is TGTGCCAGCATTCGTGGGGGGGCCTATTCCGGAGAGACCCAGTACTTC. Looking up the rest from reference TRBV5-4 and TRBJ2-5 gives the full variable domain: ETGVTQSPTHLIKTRGQQVTLRCSSQSGHNTVSWYQQALGQGPQFIFQYYREEENGRGNFPPRFSGLQFPNYSSELNVNALELDDSALYLCASIRGGAYSGETQYFGPGTRLLVL.

The chain carries TRBV24-1 and TRBJ1-2; D is perhaps TRBD1 (6 bases). The CDR3 length is 14 residues. Germline V lookup: CDR1 KGHDR, CDR2 SFDVKD. The ends were cut back, 5 bases at V and 8 bases at J, with 17 bases in the middle. CDR3 DNA: TGTGCCACCAGTGTTTCAGGGGCTGGGGGCGGCTACACCTTC. As protein: CATSVSGAGGGYTF.